The next 32 T cell receptor beta chains were all read from a single sample in a study of blood T cell repertoires in COVID-19. TCRdb's table, derived via immunoSEQ multiplex PCR, lists solely in-frame clones and lacks some. The data hold a few hundred thousand clones, with 85% observed a single time. Source material: PBMCs or T cells enriched from blood (not recorded which). The receptors originated from a woman aged 45-60 years who had been exposed to COVID-19.

CDR3 sequence (DNA): TGTGCCAGCAGTCAGTGGGACAGCAACACTGAAGCTTTCTTT. Its protein is CASSQWDSNTEAFF. This chain links TRBV6-5 with TRBJ1-1; 7 positions agree with TRBD1. This CDR3 has 14 residues. Germline values: CDR1 MNHEY, CDR2 SVGAGI. With V trimmed by 5 bases and J by 2 bases, 5 bases remained unmatched.

This chain connects TRBV19 to TRBJ1-2; 10 nucleotides align to TRBD1. The CDR3 has 15 amino acids. Germline V gene sequence: CDR1 LNHDA, CDR2 SQIVND (reference sequence). V lost 5 bases, J lost 3 bases, and 6 bases stayed unmatched. The DNA of the CDR3 is TGTGCCAGTAGTGCCGGGACAGGGGTGCACTATGGCTACACCTTC. Protein: CASSAGTGVHYGYTF.

The genes are TRBV6-4 and TRBJ2-2; D gene ambiguous. The CDR3 has 15 amino acids. Germline V gives CDR1 MRHNA, CDR2 SNTAGT. Trimming removed 0 bases at V and 4 bases at J, with 9 bases between. The CDR3 here is CASSDSADGTGELFF. CDR3 sequence (DNA): TGTGCCAGCAGTGACTCAGCTGATGGCACCGGGGAGCTGTTTTTT.

Turning to this clone: One junction end disagrees with the germline gene, perhaps due to a read error. This sequence joins TRBV27 and TRBJ2-2; D is perhaps TRBD2 (7 bases). Looked up from germline, CDR1 is MNHEY and CDR2 is SMNVEV (reference sequence). CDR3 length: 15 amino acids. The CDR3: CASSLEGGNSGELFF. DNA for the CDR3: TGTGCCAGCAGTTTGGAGGGGGGGAACTCCGGGGAGCTGTTTTTT.

The CDR3, as DNA: TGTGCCAGCAGTTTATCGGGCAGACGAGACACTGAAGCTTTCTTT. Amino acid sequence: CASSLSGRRDTEAFF. V and J are TRBV27 and TRBJ1-1; the D is unclear. The V end was cut by 0 bases, the J end by 3 bases, with 11 bases between. Germline V gene sequence: CDR1 MNHEY, CDR2 SMNVEV (reference sequence). The CDR3 totals 15 residues.

This sequence joins TRBV10-2 and TRBJ1-1; 8 bases are a match to TRBD1. This CDR3 comprises 14 residues. V dropped 9 bases and J dropped 1; count of bases not matched to a gene: 7. Germline-derived CDR1 and CDR2 are WSHSY and SAAADI. The CDR3 nucleotides are TGCGCCAGTAACCTGCAGGGGGCGAACACTGAAGCTTTCTTT. Translated: CASNLQGANTEAFF.

The gene calls are TRBV18 and TRBJ1-1; no definite D call. V gave up 6 bases and J gave up 1 base, with 12 bases separating them. The CDR3 is 14 residues long. Germline V gene data show CDR1 as KGHSH and CDR2 as LQKENI. In DNA, the CDR3 is TGTGCCAGCTCTCCTAGGCGTGAGAACACTGAAGCTTTCTTT. It translates to CASSPRRENTEAFF.

The V gene is TRBV7-9, the J gene TRBJ2-7; 9 nucleotides match TRBD1. This CDR3 is 17 amino acids long. Trimming removed 5 bases from V and 2 bases from J; junction bases left unmatched: 13. Germline V gene data show CDR1 as SEHNR and CDR2 as FQNEAQ (reference sequence). CDR3 loop: CASSLRQSGQGAYEQYF. Written as DNA, the CDR3 is TGTGCCAGCAGCCTACGACAGTCGGGACAGGGAGCCTACGAGCAGTACTTC.

V and J are TRBV6-6 and TRBJ1-1, with a weak D call TRBD1 (6 bases). Per the germline V gene, CDR1 is MNHNY and CDR2 is SVGAGI (reference sequence). This CDR3 spans 14 amino acids. V was trimmed by 2 bases and J by 8 bases, leaving 15 bases between them. The CDR3 region is CASSYPKQGIEAFF. CDR3 DNA sequence: TGTGCCAGCAGTTACCCTAAACAGGGTATCGAAGCTTTCTTT.

The chain recombines TRBV5-1 with TRBJ2-2, with 9 bases that match TRBD1. The CDR3 has 19 residues. The V segment lost 0 bases and the J segment 1 base; nucleotides outside the gene matches: 10. Germline CDR1 SGHRS, CDR2 YFSETQ. The DNA for the CDR3 is TGCGCCAGCAGCTTGGAAACAGGGGGCGGCCTTTTGAACACCGGGGAGCTGTTTTTT. Protein sequence: CASSLETGGGLLNTGELFF.

The chain uses TRBV4-1 and TRBJ1-5; TRBD1 aligns across 7 bases. Germline lookup yields CDR1 MGHRA and CDR2 YSYEKL. V lost 0 bases to trimming and J lost 6 bases; unmatched junction nucleotides: 8. The CDR3 sequence is 16 residues long. The CDR3 DNA follows: TGCGCCAGCAGCCAAGATTGGGCAGGGGGAAGTCAGCCCCAGCATTTT. This codes for CASSQDWAGGSQPQHF.

The chain uses TRBV7-3 and TRBJ2-2, with 8 positions matching TRBD1. Trimming cost V 5 bases and J 7 bases; bases outside gene matches: 9. The CDR3 is 15 residues long. The germline V gene encodes CDR1 SGHTA and CDR2 FQGTGA. The CDR3 nucleotides are TGTGCCAGCAGCGCTATGACAGGGGCCGGCGGGGAGCTGTTTTTT. It specifies CASSAMTGAGGELFF.

The chain carries TRBV27 and TRBJ1-5; a weak D match, TRBD1 (5 bases). Germline values: CDR1 MNHEY, CDR2 SMNVEV (reference sequence). V was pared by 7 bases and J by 1 base, with 11 bases between. The length of the CDR3 is 14 residues. Written as DNA, the CDR3 is TGTGCCAGCAAAACCCAGGGAAGCAATCAGCCCCAGCATTTT. It specifies CASKTQGSNQPQHF.

This clone was detected only once. The genes are TRBV6-6 and TRBJ1-5; 7 bases align to TRBD1. This CDR3 is built from 14 residues. Per the germline V gene, CDR1 is MNHNY and CDR2 is SVGAGI (reference sequence). The J segment lost 5 bases and the V segment lost 5 bases, leaving 6 bases of the junction unmatched. The CDR3 reads CASSPGGYDQPQHF. The CDR3 DNA follows: TGTGCCAGCAGTCCAGGGGGATACGATCAGCCCCAGCATTTT.

The V call is TRBV4-3, the J call TRBJ2-2, with 11 bases that match TRBD1. Losses at the gene ends were 3 bases for V and 4 bases for J; bases not matched to a gene: 4. This CDR3 is 16 amino acids long. CDR1 is LGHNA and CDR2 is YSLEER in the germline V gene. CDR3 protein: CASSHGTGGATGELFF. DNA of the CDR3: TGCGCCAGCAGCCATGGGACAGGGGGTGCCACCGGGGAGCTGTTTTTT.

The table lists this clone with a few counts. J is TRBJ1-3 and V is TRBV7-2; D ambiguous. Trimming took 5 bases from V and 5 from J, leaving 13 bases between them. The CDR3 covers 14 residues. Germline-derived CDR1 and CDR2 are SGHTA and FQGNSA. The CDR3 coding sequence is TGTGCCAGCAGCCCTCCGCCGGGTAGAAACACCATATATTTT. It specifies CASSPPPGRNTIYF. Drawing the rest from reference TRBV7-2 and TRBJ1-3, the complete variable domain is GAGVSQSPSNKVTEKGKDVELRCDPISGHTALYWYRQSLGQGLEFLIYFQGNSAPDKSGLPSDRFSAERTGGSVSTLTIQRTQQEDSAVYLCASSPPPGRNTIYFGEGSWLTVV.

This chain connects TRBV19 to TRBJ1-2, with TRBD1 matching over 9 bases. CDR1 is LNHDA and CDR2 is SQIVND in the germline V gene (reference sequence). With V trimmed by 5 bases and J by 2 bases, 12 bases remained unmatched. CDR3 length: 17 residues. CDR3 in amino acids: CASSRTRTGAFNYGYTF. CDR3 coding DNA: TGTGCCAGTAGTCGAACGCGGACAGGGGCCTTCAACTATGGCTACACCTTC.

This clone was recorded a few times. This sequence joins TRBV20-1 and TRBJ2-4, with D perhaps TRBD2 (5 bases). The CDR3 consists of 15 residues. V gave up 3 bases and J gave up 0 bases, with 12 bases separating them. Per germline, CDR1 DFQATT and CDR2 SNEGSKA (reference sequence). This CDR3 reads CSASGGQIAKNIQYF. As DNA, the CDR3 is TGCAGTGCTAGTGGCGGGCAGATAGCCAAAAACATTCAGTACTTC.

The rearrangement links TRBV18 to TRBJ2-1; 7 bases are shared with TRBD1. The CDR3 runs 16 residues. Looked up from germline, CDR1 is KGHSH and CDR2 is LQKENI. The ends lost 0 bases at V and 2 bases at J; junction bases unmatched: 4. The CDR3 reads CASSPPGQAAYNEQFF. The CDR3 DNA follows: TGTGCCAGCTCACCACCCGGACAGGCAGCCTACAATGAGCAGTTCTTC.

The rearrangement links TRBV27 to TRBJ2-1; no definite D call. Trimming pared 2 bases from V and 4 bases from J, leaving 9 bases between. The CDR3 length is 14 residues. CDR1 and CDR2 from the germline V gene are MNHEY and SMNVEV (reference sequence). DNA for the CDR3: TGTGCCAGCAGTTTAGGTACCAGATACAATGAGCAGTTCTTC. Its protein product is CASSLGTRYNEQFF.

This chain connects TRBV7-9 to TRBJ1-1; D gene ambiguous. Germline CDR1 SEHNR, CDR2 FQNEAQ (reference sequence). Trimming removed 1 base from V and 10 bases from J, with 16 bases in between. The CDR3 contains 14 residues. CDR3 DNA sequence: TGTGCCAGCAGCTTAGACGAGCAACCTCGAGGAGCTTTCTTT. Its protein product is CASSLDEQPRGAFF.

J is TRBJ2-5 and V is TRBV5-4, with 9 positions matching TRBD2. Per the germline V gene, CDR1 is SGHNT and CDR2 is YYREEE (reference sequence). The CDR3 consists of 15 residues. V lost 4 bases and J lost 3; bases outside the gene matches: 7. This CDR3 is CASSKRGGEKETQYF. As DNA, the CDR3 is TGTGCCAGCAGCAAACGCGGGGGGGAGAAAGAGACCCAGTACTTC.

The rearrangement joins TRBV12-3 or TRBV12-4 to TRBJ2-2; a possible D gene is TRBD2 (5 bases). The V gene lost 6 bases and the J gene lost 7 bases, with 9 bases spanning the gap. The CDR3 sequence is 12 residues long. CDR3 loop: CASRLGIGELFF. CDR3 DNA sequence: TGTGCCAGCAGACTAGGGATCGGGGAGCTGTTTTTT.

The chain carries TRBV4-3 and TRBJ2-2, with D possibly TRBD2 on 6 matching bases. CDR1 and CDR2 from the germline V gene are LGHNA and YSLEER. The length of the CDR3 is 16 residues. Between the trimmed V and J ends, which lost 1 base and 3 bases, there was a span of 12 bases. CDR3 loop: CASSQGRRGYTGELFF. Written as DNA, the CDR3 is TGCGCCAGCAGCCAAGGTCGGCGGGGTTACACCGGGGAGCTGTTTTTT.

This rearrangement joins TRBV7-9 to TRBJ1-2, with a weak D call TRBD1 (6 bases). CDR1 and CDR2 (germline): SEHNR, FQNEAQ (reference sequence). V was shortened by 1 base and J by 5 bases, with 8 bases between the two germline ends. The CDR3 has 13 residues. The CDR3 region is CASSLVQGYGYTF. The DNA of the CDR3 is TGTGCCAGCAGCTTAGTCCAGGGGTATGGCTACACCTTC. Filled out from reference TRBV7-9 and TRBJ1-2, the complete variable domain reads DTGVSQNPRHKITKRGQNVTFRCDPISEHNRLYWYRQTLGQGPEFLTYFQNEAQLEKSRLLSDRFSAERPKGSFSTLEIQRTEQGDSAMYLCASSLVQGYGYTFGSGTRLTVV.

This clone was recorded a few times. CDR3: CASSPFSGGLGNYGYTF. The CDR3 DNA reads TGCGCCAGCAGCCCATTCAGCGGGGGTTTGGGCAACTATGGCTACACCTTC. This chain joins TRBV4-1 and TRBJ1-2, with a weak D call TRBD1 (5 bases). The V gene lost 4 bases and the J gene lost 2 bases, with 20 bases spanning the gap. Germline values: CDR1 MGHRA, CDR2 YSYEKL. This CDR3 spans 17 amino acids.

The chain has TRBV18 and TRBJ1-2; 7 nucleotides match TRBD1. Germline assignment: CDR1 KGHSH and CDR2 LQKENI. CDR3 length: 15 residues. Trimming cost V 1 base and J 3 bases; bases outside gene matches: 5. The CDR3 region is CASSPQGTADYGYTF. Here the CDR3 DNA reads TGTGCCAGCTCACCACAAGGGACAGCCGACTATGGCTACACCTTC.

This sequence joins TRBV7-2 and TRBJ1-2; 7 bases are shared with TRBD1. V gave up 5 bases and J gave up 6 bases; unmatched junction bases: 9. This CDR3 has 14 residues. Germline CDR1 SGHTA, CDR2 FQGNSA. The DNA for the CDR3 is TGTGCCAGCAGCCCAAGAGGGACAGCGGATGGCTACACCTTC. It translates to CASSPRGTADGYTF.

This clone was counted a few times. The chain joins TRBV7-2 to TRBJ2-2; tentatively, D is TRBD2 (5 bases). The V end was cut by 1 base, the J end by 4 bases, with 13 bases between. The CDR3 contains 16 residues. CDR1 is SGHTA and CDR2 is FQGNSA in the germline V gene. The CDR3 protein is CASSLDPARGTGELFF. CDR3 bases: TGTGCCAGCAGCTTAGACCCTGCCCGGGGCACCGGGGAGCTGTTTTTT.

The chain is built from TRBV7-2 and TRBJ2-3; a possible D gene is TRBD2 (6 bases). Trimming took 5 bases from V and 4 from J, leaving 16 bases between them. CDR3 length equals 15 residues. Germline CDR1 and CDR2: SGHTA and FQGNSA. The CDR3 sequence: CASSQIGTFSDTQYF. Written as DNA, the CDR3 is TGTGCCAGCAGCCAAATAGGGACTTTTTCAGATACGCAGTATTTT.

This clone was seen only a few times. This rearrangement joins TRBV5-6 to TRBJ1-6; perhaps TRBD1 as D (6 bases). Germline values: CDR1 SGHDT, CDR2 YYEEEE. The CDR3 consists of 15 residues. The V and J ends lost 0 bases and 9 bases respectively, with 13 bases between them. CDR3 sequence (DNA): TGTGCCAGCAGCTTGGTCCGGGTAGGGGGTTCACCCCTCCACTTT. It codes for CASSLVRVGGSPLHF.

The J gene is TRBJ2-2, the V gene TRBV7-8; 9 nucleotides match TRBD1. V gave up 4 bases and J gave up 3 bases; unmatched junction bases: 3. The CDR3 runs to 15 residues. Germline-derived CDR1 and CDR2 are SGHVS and FQNEAQ. The chain's CDR3 is CASSYWTGDTGELFF. CDR3 sequence (DNA): TGTGCCAGCAGCTATTGGACAGGGGACACCGGGGAGCTGTTTTTT. The variable domain in full, completed from reference TRBV7-8 and TRBJ2-2, reads GAGVSQSPRYKVAKRGQDVALRCDPISGHVSLFWYQQALGQGPEFLTYFQNEAQLDKSGLPSDRFFAERPEGSVSTLKIQRTQQEDSAVYLCASSYWTGDTGELFFGEGSRLTVL.